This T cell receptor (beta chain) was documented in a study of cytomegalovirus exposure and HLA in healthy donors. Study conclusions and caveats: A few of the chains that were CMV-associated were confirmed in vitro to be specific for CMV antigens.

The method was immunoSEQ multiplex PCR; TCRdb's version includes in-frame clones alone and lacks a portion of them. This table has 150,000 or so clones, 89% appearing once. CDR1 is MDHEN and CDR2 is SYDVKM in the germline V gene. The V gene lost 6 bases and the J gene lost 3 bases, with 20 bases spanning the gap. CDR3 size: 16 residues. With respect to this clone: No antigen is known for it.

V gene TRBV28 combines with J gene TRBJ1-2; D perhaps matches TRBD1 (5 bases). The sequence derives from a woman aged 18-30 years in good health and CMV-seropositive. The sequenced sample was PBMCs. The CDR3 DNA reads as TGTGCCAGCAGACCCTTGGGGGAGGGAGCCTACTATGGCTACACCTTC. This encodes CASRPLGEGAYYGYTF.